Sequencing of this T cell receptor beta chain was carried out in a study of radiotherapy plus CTLA-4 blockade in lung cancer. CDR1 and CDR2 (germline): SSHAT, FNYEAQ (reference sequence). The V and J ends lost 5 bases and 4 bases respectively, with 17 bases between them. This CDR3 is built from 15 residues. Sequenced by immunoSEQ multiplex PCR; TCRdb stores in-frame clones only, minus some. The sample holds tens of thousands of clones, roughly 80% seen once. J is TRBJ1-1 and V is TRBV7-7; a weak D match, TRBD1 (5 bases). The starting material was peripheral blood, obtained from a patient treated with radiotherapy plus ipilimumab. This receptor was taken from a human donor with non-small cell lung cancer who had stable disease on radiotherapy plus ipilimumab. In DNA, the CDR3 is TGTGCCAGCAGCCCCGATACGAGCGGGGGCACTGAAGCTTTCTTT. Protein: CASSPDTSGGTEAFF.